This T cell receptor (beta chain) emerged from a study of T cell repertoires in cytomegalovirus infection. The wider study: Peptides in the study included HLA-C-restricted and HLA-B-restricted CMV epitopes. Matching HLA type, along with CMV infection, was indicated by public TCR beta signatures.

Points from the study as a whole: Public TCR beta family frequency separated CMV-and-HLA carriers, including in an independent cohort.

TCRdb re-analysed the reads in MiXCR, keeping a single row per CDR3 protein. The table shows about 920,000 distinct CDR3 sequences, with 31% occurring only once. To note about this clonotype: What it recognizes is unknown.

CDR3 size: 14 residues. CDR1 DFQATT and CDR2 SNEGSKA come from the germline V gene (reference sequence). The J segment lost 0 bases and the V segment lost 5 bases, leaving 3 bases of the junction unmatched. The sample in question was cultured CD8+ T cells from PBMCs, obtained from culture after CMV antigen stimulation. V is TRBV20-1 and J is TRBJ2-1; 8 bases agree with TRBD1. The sequence was obtained from a human donor in good health (CMV status not recorded). Some clones in this sample may be carry-over from other donors' samples. This CDR3 reads CSADRGSSYNEQFF. The CDR3 region has the DNA TGCAGTGCTGACAGGGGAAGCTCCTACAATGAGCAGTTCTTC.